The following is a TCR beta chain sequence with its context. The antigen is unknown. This record belongs to a study of monozygotic twins with inflammatory bowel disease. The CDR3 runs to 16 residues. In germline, CDR1 is MNHEY, CDR2 SVGAGI. Study-wide results and caveats: Relative clonotype sharing with others was diminished in IBD patients versus healthy twins, particularly with disease activity. None of the different T cell subtypes could be distinguished from one another.

PCR of TCRalpha and TCRbeta cDNA was nested, with two rounds of about 16 and 10 cycles. Reanalyzing the 5' RACE reads, TCRdb keeps one entry per CDR3 protein, without DNA. The specimen's table records fewer than 200,000 distinct CDR3 sequences. The chain joins TRBV6-5 to TRBJ2-1. The sequencing input was blood. This clonotype was sampled from a human donor with ulcerative colitis or Crohn's disease, or a healthy co-twin of an affected twin (not recorded which). CDR3 sequence: CASSYSSGTPNNEQFF.